This passage covers 26 T cell receptor beta chains from one sample sequenced in a study of OX40 agonist ivuxolimab in advanced cancers. Here immunoSEQ multiplex PCR was the method, and the copy in TCRdb shows in-frame clones only, minus some. The sample shows 55,000 to 70,000 clones, about 88% of them seen only once. The specimen comprised CD4+ or CD8+ T cells sorted from blood, sampled in a trial of the OX40 agonist ivuxolimab. These receptors were obtained from an adult with an advanced solid tumor such as melanoma, head and neck, liver or kidney cancer.

This clone was detected once. This rearrangement joins TRBV4-1 to TRBJ2-5; no definite D call. The CDR3 is 11 residues long. V dropped 4 bases and J dropped 5 bases, with 5 bases sitting between them. Germline V gene lookup returns CDR1 MGHRA and CDR2 YSYEKL. The CDR3 DNA follows: TGCGCCAGCAGCCTCAGGGAGACCCAGTACTTC. It translates to CASSLRETQYF.

The rearrangement links TRBV7-6 to TRBJ2-1; 10 bases map to TRBD2. J was trimmed by 7 bases and V by 5 bases; bases with no gene match: 11. Per the germline V gene, CDR1 is SGHVS and CDR2 is FNYEAQ. CDR3 length: 16 residues. The CDR3 region has the DNA TGTGCCAGCAGCGGGACACTAGCGGGAAGGCGGAATGAGCAGTTCTTC. Translated, it gives CASSGTLAGRRNEQFF.

The table lists this clone with a count of one. The rearrangement uses TRBV4-1 and TRBJ2-4; possible D gene TRBD1, 5 bases. CDR1 is MGHRA, CDR2 YSYEKL, per germline. The CDR3 sequence is 21 residues long. Trimming stripped 3 bases from V and 0 bases from J, with 27 bases between. In DNA form, the CDR3 reads TGCGCCAGCAGCCACCCAAGCAATTGGGGCAATCATGATATAGCCAAAAACATTCAGTACTTC. Protein sequence: CASSHPSNWGNHDIAKNIQYF.

The genes are TRBV6-6 and TRBJ2-5, with a weak D call TRBD2 (6 bases). There are 13 residues in the CDR3. V lost 4 bases to trimming and J lost 5 bases, with 11 bases between them. Germline assignment: CDR1 MNHNY and CDR2 SVGAGI (reference sequence). The DNA of the CDR3 is TGTGCCAGCAGTTCGGGGGAGGTGGAGACCCAGTACTTC. Translated: CASSSGEVETQYF.

CDR3: CASSSIRQGAGNTIYF. DNA for the CDR3: TGTGCCAGTAGTTCAATTCGACAGGGTGCTGGAAACACCATATATTTT. The genes are TRBV19 and TRBJ1-3; the match to TRBD1 covers 7 bases. The CDR3 consists of 16 residues. After removal of 5 bases from V and 2 bases from J, the junction contained 9 bases not matched to a gene. From germline, CDR1 is LNHDA and CDR2 SQIVND (reference sequence).

The rearrangement uses TRBV9 and TRBJ2-5; maybe TRBD2 (5 bases). Germline values: CDR1 SGDLS, CDR2 YYNGEE. V dropped 0 bases and J dropped 5 bases, with 14 bases sitting between them. This CDR3 has 15 amino acids. Here the CDR3 reads CASSVAPAGGETQYF. Written as DNA, the CDR3 is TGTGCCAGCAGCGTAGCTCCGGCCGGCGGGGAGACCCAGTACTTC.

This chain links TRBV6-6 with TRBJ1-5, with D possibly matching TRBD1 (6 bases). The CDR3 spans 12 residues. Deletions cut 6 bases from V and 7 bases from J, with 10 bases between. Per the germline V gene, CDR1 is MNHNY and CDR2 is SVGAGI (reference sequence). The CDR3 is CASRGGGQPQHF. For the CDR3, the DNA is TGTGCCAGCAGGGGGGGCGGGCAGCCCCAGCATTTT.

The chain couples TRBV30 to TRBJ1-1; D is perhaps TRBD1 (5 bases). V was cut by 3 bases and J by 10 bases, with 21 bases left in between. Germline assignment: CDR1 GTSNPN and CDR2 SVGIG (reference sequence). The CDR3 is 14 residues long. The CDR3 is CAWSHPTATRGAFF. CDR3 sequence (DNA): TGTGCCTGGAGCCACCCTACGGCCACTAGGGGAGCTTTCTTT.

The gene calls are TRBV5-8 and TRBJ2-7, with 9 bases aligning to TRBD2. The J segment lost 3 bases and the V segment lost 5 bases, leaving 9 bases of the junction unmatched. The length of the CDR3 is 15 residues. Looked up from germline, CDR1 is SGHTS and CDR2 is YDEGEE. The CDR3 region is CASRSLSGSGYEQYF. The DNA of the CDR3 is TGTGCCAGCAGGTCACTTAGCGGGAGTGGCTACGAGCAGTACTTC.

The rearrangement uses TRBV28 and TRBJ2-1; no reliable D call. The CDR3 has 14 amino acids. Trimming removed 3 bases at V and 3 bases at J, with 9 bases between. The germline V gene encodes CDR1 MDHEN and CDR2 SYDVKM. CDR3 bases: TGTGCCAGCAGTTTGGTAGGGCTCTACAATGAGCAGTTCTTC. Translated, it gives CASSLVGLYNEQFF. The variable domain in full, with the rest retrieved from reference TRBV28 and TRBJ2-1, is DVKVTQSSRYLVKRTGEKVFLECVQDMDHENMFWYRQDPGLGLRLIYFSYDVKMKEKGDIPEGYSVSREKKERFSLILESASTNQTSMYLCASSLVGLYNEQFFGPGTRLTVL.

This clone was seen once. The chain links TRBV19 to TRBJ2-1; possible D gene TRBD1, 10 bases. Germline V CDR1 and CDR2: LNHDA, SQIVND (reference sequence). V was trimmed by 6 bases and J by 7 bases, leaving 28 bases between them. The CDR3 spans 18 residues. The CDR3 region is CASRGQGYPWREGNEQFF. In nucleotides, the CDR3 is TGTGCCAGTAGGGGACAGGGGTATCCCTGGCGGGAGGGGAATGAGCAGTTCTTC. Full variable domain (outside the CDR3, taken from reference TRBV19 and TRBJ2-1): DGGITQSPKYLFRKEGQNVTLSCEQNLNHDAMYWYRQDPGQGLRLIYYSQIVNDFQKGDIAEGYSVSREKKESFPLTVTSAQKNPTAFYLCASRGQGYPWREGNEQFFGPGTRLTVL.

A note on this clone: Other nucleotide sequences from this sample produce the same CDR3. The chain has TRBV18 and TRBJ1-3; 9 bases match TRBD1. This CDR3 comprises 16 residues. V trimming: 6 bases; J trimming: 1 base; junction bases outside the gene matches: 7. The germline V gene encodes CDR1 KGHSH and CDR2 LQKENI. The CDR3 DNA reads TGTGCCAGCTCCCCGGGACAGGGAGGATCTGGAAACACCATATATTTT. This encodes CASSPGQGGSGNTIYF.

Comment on this clone: Germline is not matched at one junction end, which may reflect a read error. This chain links TRBV28 with TRBJ2-7; D remains ambiguous. CDR1 is MDHEN, CDR2 SYDVKM, per germline. This CDR3 is 13 amino acids long. CDR3 nucleotides: TGTGCCAGCAGCCGACGGAATAACTACGGGCAGTACTTC. Translated: CASSRRNNYGQYF.

The chain has TRBV28 and TRBJ1-5; unclear D gene. The CDR3 is made up of 15 amino acids. With 5 bases removed from V and 5 bases from J, the gap between germline ends came to 16 bases. Germline V gives CDR1 MDHEN, CDR2 SYDVKM. CDR3 sequence reads: CASSLDLLGDQPQHF. The DNA for the CDR3 is TGTGCCAGCAGTCTGGACCTCTTAGGCGATCAGCCCCAGCATTTT.

CDR3 nucleotide sequence: TGCGCCAGCAGCCCGCCGACGGTTAACTATGGCTACACCTTC. It is translated as CASSPPTVNYGYTF. The V call is TRBV4-1, the J call TRBJ1-2; D gene uncertain. Germline lookup yields CDR1 MGHRA and CDR2 YSYEKL. CDR3 length equals 14 residues. V gave up 4 bases and J gave up 1 base, with 10 bases separating them.

The chain is built from TRBV7-9 and TRBJ1-5; a possible D gene is TRBD1 (5 bases). CDR1 is SEHNR and CDR2 is FQNEAQ in the germline V gene (reference sequence). With 1 base removed from V and 2 bases from J, the gap between germline ends came to 9 bases. This CDR3 comprises 15 residues. The CDR3 region is CASSLGGIGNQPQHF. The CDR3 nucleotides read TGTGCCAGCAGCTTAGGGGGGATAGGCAATCAGCCCCAGCATTTT.

The chain employs TRBV30 and TRBJ1-4; D remains unclear. V shed 3 bases and J shed 8 bases, with 13 bases lying between them. Germline V CDR1 and CDR2: GTSNPN, SVGIG (reference sequence). There are 13 residues in the CDR3. In nucleotides, the CDR3 is TGTGCCTGGAGGGCCGCCGGGCGAGAAAAACTGTTTTTT. Translated, it gives CAWRAAGREKLFF.

V is TRBV2 and J is TRBJ1-5, with unresolved D. Germline lookup yields CDR1 SNHLY and CDR2 FYNNEI. The CDR3 totals 12 residues. Trimming left V 2 bases short and J 5 bases short, with 4 bases between. CDR3 bases: TGTGCCAGCAGTGAAAATTATCAGCCCCAGCATTTT. It yields the protein CASSENYQPQHF.

The rearrangement links TRBV5-1 to TRBJ2-1; possibly TRBD2 for D (5 bases). The V gene lost 0 bases and the J gene lost 6 bases, with 16 bases spanning the gap. Germline V gives CDR1 SGHRS, CDR2 YFSETQ. This CDR3 has 16 amino acids. CDR3 region: CASSLGFTRDPNEQFF. CDR3 nucleotide sequence: TGCGCCAGCAGCTTGGGTTTTACCCGGGATCCCAATGAGCAGTTCTTC.

This clone was seen once. The V and J genes are TRBV7-8 and TRBJ2-3; D is uncertain. CDR1 is SGHVS, CDR2 FQNEAQ, per germline. This CDR3 has 12 residues. The V and J ends lost 5 bases and 6 bases respectively, with 9 bases between them. The CDR3 coding sequence is TGTGCCAGCAGCAATCGGATGGATACGCAGTATTTT. Translated: CASSNRMDTQYF. The whole variable domain, filled in from reference TRBV7-8 and TRBJ2-3, reads GAGVSQSPRYKVAKRGQDVALRCDPISGHVSLFWYQQALGQGPEFLTYFQNEAQLDKSGLPSDRFFAERPEGSVSTLKIQRTQQEDSAVYLCASSNRMDTQYFGPGTRLTVL.

The chain is built from TRBV7-2 and TRBJ2-5, with 8 nucleotides matching TRBD2. Trimming cost V 0 bases and J 5 bases; bases outside gene matches: 5. The CDR3 extends over 15 amino acids. Per germline, CDR1 SGHTA and CDR2 FQGNSA. Here the CDR3 DNA reads TGTGCCAGCAGCTTAGCTGGCGGGAGGCGGGAGACCCAGTACTTC. It yields the protein CASSLAGGRRETQYF.

The chain employs TRBV5-4 and TRBJ2-1; TRBD1 or TRBD2 may be the D gene (5 bases each). V lost 4 bases, J lost 1 base, and 15 bases lay in between. CDR1 is SGHNT, CDR2 YYREEE, per germline (reference sequence). The CDR3 sequence is 16 residues long. The CDR3 DNA sequence: TGTGCCAGCAGCCCCCGGGACCTGAAGTCCTACAATGAGCAGTTCTTC. It specifies CASSPRDLKSYNEQFF.

The V and J genes are TRBV27 and TRBJ2-1; 9 positions match TRBD2. The CDR3 has 16 amino acids. Germline V CDR1 and CDR2: MNHEY, SMNVEV (reference sequence). With V trimmed by 1 base and J by 4 bases, 5 bases remained unmatched. The CDR3 sequence: CASSLWGTSLYNEQFF. DNA of the CDR3: TGTGCCAGCAGTTTATGGGGGACTAGCCTGTACAATGAGCAGTTCTTC.

The CDR3 loop reads CASSPGGIGGGYTF. CDR3 nucleotides: TGCGCCAGCAGCCCAGGGGGGATCGGTGGTGGCTACACCTTC. V is TRBV4-1 and J is TRBJ1-2, with TRBD1 matching 7 bases. Per the germline V gene, CDR1 is MGHRA and CDR2 is YSYEKL. This CDR3 has 14 residues. Losses at the gene ends were 4 bases for V and 7 bases for J; bases not matched to a gene: 9.

The genes are TRBV19 and TRBJ2-7; a possible D gene is TRBD1 (5 bases). The ends were cut back, 4 bases at V and 3 bases at J, with 10 bases in the middle. The CDR3 contains 13 residues. Per the germline V gene, CDR1 is LNHDA and CDR2 is SQIVND (reference sequence). The CDR3 sequence: CASSTDRSYEQYF. The DNA of the CDR3 is TGTGCCAGTAGTACAGACAGAAGCTACGAGCAGTACTTC.

This clone was seen a single time. The J gene is TRBJ1-5, the V gene TRBV7-8; perhaps TRBD1 as D (5 bases). V dropped 1 base and J dropped 4 bases, with 11 bases sitting between them. The germline gives CDR1 SGHVS, CDR2 FQNEAQ. The CDR3 covers 15 residues. CDR3 coding DNA: TGTGCCAGCAGCTTAGAAGCCGCAGGGAATCAGCCCCAGCATTTT. This encodes CASSLEAAGNQPQHF.